The clone carrying this T cell receptor (beta chain) was counted at least ten times. Its antigen is still unknown. The time point here: longitudinal time-point 2. CDR3 length: 15 residues. CDR1 is SGHRS, CDR2 YFSETQ, per germline. The V gene lost 4 bases and the J gene lost 0 bases, with 14 bases spanning the gap. The sample comes from a study of neurological immune-mediated disorders. Broader study findings: None of the CDR3 amino acid sequences in expanded clones turned up in more than one subject, which points to private repertoires in all groups.

TCRdb processed the 5' RACE reads anew with MiXCR; each CDR3 protein has one entry. The sample contains roughly 80,000 distinct CDR3 sequences, 5.8% of which appear only once. The receptor comes from a woman aged 55-69 years with multiple sclerosis. The sequencing sample was made of PBMCs. This chain links TRBV5-1 with TRBJ2-7; D unresolved. CDR3 DNA sequence: TGCGCCAGCAGCGTGGGCAGGACCTACTCCTACGAGCAGTACTTC. Residues: CASSVGRTYSYEQYF.